The TCR beta chain under discussion was sequenced for a study of blood T cell repertoires in COVID-19. Background on the study: The cDNA or gDNA used as material had been derived from T cells, B-cell-depleted T cells, or PBMCs.

This clone was observed a handful of times. Participants were aged roughly 18 to 100 years from more than 20 US areas. Authors' processing steps: By means of reference gene primer amplification, nucleated cell counts were estimated. This table comes from immunoSEQ multiplex PCR, and its TCRdb copy is limited to in-frame clones, with some not included. That table is the source of V, J and clone size, and D and trimming were worked out from the DNA. There are about 430,000 clones in the sample; about 88% occur only once, and 1.2% to 1.5% lies in the top ten. This CDR3 is built from 15 residues. From germline, CDR1 is SGDLS and CDR2 YYNGEE. With 4 bases removed from V and 2 bases from J, the gap between germline ends came to 13 bases.

Input material: PBMCs or T cells enriched from blood (not recorded which). This clonotype was sampled from a young woman who had been exposed to COVID-19. The chain carries TRBV9 and TRBJ1-3, with a tentative D call TRBD1 (5 bases). This CDR3 reads CASSPQAGAGNTIYF. The CDR3 DNA follows: TGTGCCAGCAGCCCCCAGGCGGGGGCTGGAAACACCATATATTTT.